This T cell receptor beta chain appears in the sequencing data of a study of blood T cell repertoires in COVID-19. For the study at large: T cells, B-cell-depleted T cells, or PBMCs provided the cDNA or gDNA that served as material.

TCRdb keeps only in-frame clones here, not all; method: immunoSEQ multiplex PCR. The sample has 120,000 to 150,000 clones; around 84% are singletons. CDR1 and CDR2 from the germline V gene are KGHDR and SFDVKD. This CDR3 has 14 residues. V was shortened by 4 bases and J by 1 base, with 9 bases between the two germline ends. Those enrolled, adults aged roughly 18 to 90 years, came from some 23 US areas. V and J are TRBV24-1 and TRBJ1-2; D not certain. The sample comprised PBMCs or T cells enriched from blood (not recorded which). The clonotype originates from a woman between 50 and 59 years old who had been exposed to COVID-19. This chain's CDR3 is CATSDPSFNYGYTF. CDR3 bases: TGTGCCACCAGTGACCCCTCGTTTAACTATGGCTACACCTTC.